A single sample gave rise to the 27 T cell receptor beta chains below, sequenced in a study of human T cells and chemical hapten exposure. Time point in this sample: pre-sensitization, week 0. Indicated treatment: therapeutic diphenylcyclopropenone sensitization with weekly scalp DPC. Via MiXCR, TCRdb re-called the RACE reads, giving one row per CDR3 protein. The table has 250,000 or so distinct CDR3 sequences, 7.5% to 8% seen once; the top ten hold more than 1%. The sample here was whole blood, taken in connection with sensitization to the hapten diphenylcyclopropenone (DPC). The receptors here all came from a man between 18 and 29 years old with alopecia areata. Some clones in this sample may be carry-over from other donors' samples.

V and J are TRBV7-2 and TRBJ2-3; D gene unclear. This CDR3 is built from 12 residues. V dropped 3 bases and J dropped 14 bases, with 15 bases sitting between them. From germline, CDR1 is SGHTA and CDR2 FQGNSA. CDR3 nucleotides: TGTGCCAGCAGCTTTCCGGGCCTAGATGCGTATTTT. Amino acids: CASSFPGLDAYF.

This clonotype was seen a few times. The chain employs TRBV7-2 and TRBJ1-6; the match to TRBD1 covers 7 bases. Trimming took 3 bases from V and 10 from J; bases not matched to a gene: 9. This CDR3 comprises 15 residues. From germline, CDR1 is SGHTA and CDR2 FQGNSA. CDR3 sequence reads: CASSFSGGVVSPLHF. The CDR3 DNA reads TGTGCCAGCAGCTTCTCAGGGGGGGTCGTGTCACCCCTCCACTTT.

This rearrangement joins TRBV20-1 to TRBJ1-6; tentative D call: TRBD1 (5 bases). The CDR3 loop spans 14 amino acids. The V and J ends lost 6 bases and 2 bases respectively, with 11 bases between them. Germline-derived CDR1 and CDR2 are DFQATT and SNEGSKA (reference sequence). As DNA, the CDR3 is TGCAGTGCCGGGGACGCTGCCTATAATTCACCCCTCCACTTT. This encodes CSAGDAAYNSPLHF.

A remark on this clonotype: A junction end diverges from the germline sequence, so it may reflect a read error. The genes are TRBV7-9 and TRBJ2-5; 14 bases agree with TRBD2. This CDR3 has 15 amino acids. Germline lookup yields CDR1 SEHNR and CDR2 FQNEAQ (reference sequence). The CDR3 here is CASSSTGTSGGPRNF. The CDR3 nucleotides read TGTGCCAGCAGCTCCACCGGGACTAGCGGGGGCCCAAGGAACTTC.

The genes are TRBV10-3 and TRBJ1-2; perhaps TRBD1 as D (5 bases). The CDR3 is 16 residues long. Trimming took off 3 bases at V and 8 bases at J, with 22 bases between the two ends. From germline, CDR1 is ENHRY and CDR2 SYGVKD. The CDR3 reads CAISDRAGNLRLGYTF. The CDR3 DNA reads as TGTGCCATCAGTGATCGTGCAGGGAATCTTCGTTTAGGCTACACCTTC.

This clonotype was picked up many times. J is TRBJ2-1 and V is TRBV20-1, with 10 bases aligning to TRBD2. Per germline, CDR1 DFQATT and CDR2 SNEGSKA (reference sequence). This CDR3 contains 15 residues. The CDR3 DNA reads TGCTCCTCAACCCCCTCTAGCGGGGGTTACAATGAGCAGTTCTTC. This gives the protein CSSTPSSGGYNEQFF.

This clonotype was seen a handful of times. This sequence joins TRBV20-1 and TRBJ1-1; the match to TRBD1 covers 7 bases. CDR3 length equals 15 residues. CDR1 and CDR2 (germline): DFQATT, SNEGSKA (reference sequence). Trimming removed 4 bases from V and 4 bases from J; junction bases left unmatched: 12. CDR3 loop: CSAKTQPTGSTEAFF. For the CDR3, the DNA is TGCAGTGCTAAGACGCAACCGACAGGGAGCACTGAAGCTTTCTTT.

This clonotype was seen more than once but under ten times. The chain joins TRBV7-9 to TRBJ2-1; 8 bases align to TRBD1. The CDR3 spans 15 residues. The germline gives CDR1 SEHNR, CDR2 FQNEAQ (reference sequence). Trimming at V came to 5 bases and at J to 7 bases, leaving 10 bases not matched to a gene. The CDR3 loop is CASSLGPGGFNEQFF. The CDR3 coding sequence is TGTGCCAGCAGCCTGGGGCCAGGGGGCTTTAATGAGCAGTTCTTC.

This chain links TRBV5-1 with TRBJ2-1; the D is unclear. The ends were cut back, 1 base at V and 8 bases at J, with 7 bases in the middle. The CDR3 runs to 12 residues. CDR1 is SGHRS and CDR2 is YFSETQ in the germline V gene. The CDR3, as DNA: TGCGCCAGCAGCTTGATGGGTTATGAGCAGTTCTTC. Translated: CASSLMGYEQFF.

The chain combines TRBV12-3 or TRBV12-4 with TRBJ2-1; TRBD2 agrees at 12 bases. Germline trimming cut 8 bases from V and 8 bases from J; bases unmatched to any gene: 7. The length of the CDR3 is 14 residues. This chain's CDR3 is CASRTSGGSDEQFF. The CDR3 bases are TGTGCCAGCCGTACTAGCGGGGGGTCGGATGAGCAGTTCTTC.

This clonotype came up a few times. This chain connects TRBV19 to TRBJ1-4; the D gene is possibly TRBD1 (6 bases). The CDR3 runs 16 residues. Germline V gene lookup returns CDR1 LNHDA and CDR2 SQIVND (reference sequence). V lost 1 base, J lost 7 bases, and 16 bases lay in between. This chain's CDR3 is CASSIVQGDGSEKLFF. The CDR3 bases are TGTGCCAGTAGTATAGTACAGGGTGATGGAAGTGAAAAACTGTTTTTT.

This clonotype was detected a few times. CDR3 sequence reads: CASSNSHPPENTEAFF. The DNA of the CDR3 is TGTGCCAGCAGCAACAGCCACCCACCAGAGAACACTGAAGCTTTCTTT. V gene TRBV7-9 combines with J gene TRBJ1-1, with D unclear. Trimming took 5 bases from V and 1 from J, leaving 17 bases between them. The length of the CDR3 is 16 residues. From germline, CDR1 is SEHNR and CDR2 FQNEAQ (reference sequence).

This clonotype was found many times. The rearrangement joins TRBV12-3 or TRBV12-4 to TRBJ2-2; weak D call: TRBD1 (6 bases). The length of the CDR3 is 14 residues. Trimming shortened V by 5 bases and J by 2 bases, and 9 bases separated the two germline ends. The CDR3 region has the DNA TGTGCCAGCAGTACGGGACATAACACCGGGGAGCTGTTTTTT. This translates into CASSTGHNTGELFF.

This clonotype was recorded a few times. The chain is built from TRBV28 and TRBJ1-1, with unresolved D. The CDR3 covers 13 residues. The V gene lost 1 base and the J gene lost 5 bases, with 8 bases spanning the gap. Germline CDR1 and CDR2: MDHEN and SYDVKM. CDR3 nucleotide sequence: TGTGCCAGCAGTTTATCCCAGATAACTGAAGCTTTCTTT. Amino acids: CASSLSQITEAFF.

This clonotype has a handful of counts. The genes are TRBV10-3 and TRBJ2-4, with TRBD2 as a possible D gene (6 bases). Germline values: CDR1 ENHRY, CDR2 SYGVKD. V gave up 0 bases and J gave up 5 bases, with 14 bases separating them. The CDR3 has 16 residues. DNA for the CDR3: TGTGCCATCAGTGAGTCCCCCGGGGTAGCGGAAAACATTCAGTACTTC. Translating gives CAISESPGVAENIQYF.

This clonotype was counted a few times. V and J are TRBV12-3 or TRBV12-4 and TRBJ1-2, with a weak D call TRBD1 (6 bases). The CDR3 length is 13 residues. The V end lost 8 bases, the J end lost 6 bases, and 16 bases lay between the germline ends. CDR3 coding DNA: TGTGCCAGCCGACTGACACAGGGTGATGGCTACACCTTC. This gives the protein CASRLTQGDGYTF.

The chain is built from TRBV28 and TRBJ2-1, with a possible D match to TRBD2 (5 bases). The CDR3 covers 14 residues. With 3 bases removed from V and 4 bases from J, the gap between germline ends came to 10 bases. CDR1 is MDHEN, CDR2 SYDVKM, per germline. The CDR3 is CASSFFWEYNEQFF. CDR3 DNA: TGTGCCAGCAGTTTTTTCTGGGAGTACAATGAGCAGTTCTTC.

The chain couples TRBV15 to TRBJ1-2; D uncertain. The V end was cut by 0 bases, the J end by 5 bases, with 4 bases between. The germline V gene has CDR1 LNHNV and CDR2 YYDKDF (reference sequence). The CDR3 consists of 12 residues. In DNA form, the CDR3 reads TGTGCCACCAGCAGAGATGAGTATGGCTACACCTTC. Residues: CATSRDEYGYTF.

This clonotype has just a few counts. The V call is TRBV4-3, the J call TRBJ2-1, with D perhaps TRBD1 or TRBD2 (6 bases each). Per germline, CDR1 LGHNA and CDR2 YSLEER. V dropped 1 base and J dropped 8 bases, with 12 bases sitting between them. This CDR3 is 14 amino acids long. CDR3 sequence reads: CASSQGLGGHEQFF. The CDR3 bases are TGCGCCAGCAGCCAAGGCCTGGGGGGCCATGAGCAGTTCTTC.

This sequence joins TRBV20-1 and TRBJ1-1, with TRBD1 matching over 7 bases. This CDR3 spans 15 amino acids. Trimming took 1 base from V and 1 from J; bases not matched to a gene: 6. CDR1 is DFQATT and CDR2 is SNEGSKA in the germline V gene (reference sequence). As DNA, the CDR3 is TGCAGTGCTAGAGGAGACTACAGGGGGAACACTGAAGCTTTCTTT. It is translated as CSARGDYRGNTEAFF.

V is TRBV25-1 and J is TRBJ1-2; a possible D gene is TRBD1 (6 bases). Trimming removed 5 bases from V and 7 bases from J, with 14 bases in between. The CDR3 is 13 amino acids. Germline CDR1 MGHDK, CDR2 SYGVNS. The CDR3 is CASSKATGFGYTF. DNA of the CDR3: TGTGCCAGCAGTAAAGCTACAGGGTTTGGCTACACCTTC.

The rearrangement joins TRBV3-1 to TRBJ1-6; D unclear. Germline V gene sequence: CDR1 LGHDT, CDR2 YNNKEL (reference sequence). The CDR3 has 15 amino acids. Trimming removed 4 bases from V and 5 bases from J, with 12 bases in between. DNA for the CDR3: TGTGCCAGCAGCCTCCTCGGTCACGATAATTCACCCCTCCACTTT. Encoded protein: CASSLLGHDNSPLHF.

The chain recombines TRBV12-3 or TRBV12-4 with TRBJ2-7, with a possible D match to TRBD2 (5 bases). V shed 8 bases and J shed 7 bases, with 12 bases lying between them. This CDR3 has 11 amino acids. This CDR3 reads CASRRTGEQYF. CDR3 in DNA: TGTGCCAGCCGACGGACGGGGGAGCAGTACTTC.

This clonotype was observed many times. For the CDR3, the DNA is TGTGCCAGCTCACCCGACATGAACACTGAAGCTTTCTTT. As protein: CASSPDMNTEAFF. This chain connects TRBV18 to TRBJ1-1, with D unresolved. Germline V gene lookup returns CDR1 KGHSH and CDR2 LQKENI. V was clipped by 3 bases and J by 0 bases, with 5 bases between them. The CDR3 loop spans 13 amino acids.

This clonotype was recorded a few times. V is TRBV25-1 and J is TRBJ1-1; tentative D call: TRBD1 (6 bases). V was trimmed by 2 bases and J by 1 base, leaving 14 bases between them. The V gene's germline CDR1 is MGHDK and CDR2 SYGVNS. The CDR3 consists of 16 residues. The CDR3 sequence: CASSEVGWGANTEAFF. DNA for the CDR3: TGTGCCAGCAGTGAAGTAGGTTGGGGGGCGAACACTGAAGCTTTCTTT.

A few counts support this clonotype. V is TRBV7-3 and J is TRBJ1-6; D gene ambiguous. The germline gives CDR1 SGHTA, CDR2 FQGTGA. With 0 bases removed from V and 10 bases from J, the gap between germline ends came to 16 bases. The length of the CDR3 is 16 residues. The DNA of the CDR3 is TGTGCCAGCAGCTTAACTTCCGGGTATCTCTCCTCACCCCTCCACTTT. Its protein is CASSLTSGYLSSPLHF.

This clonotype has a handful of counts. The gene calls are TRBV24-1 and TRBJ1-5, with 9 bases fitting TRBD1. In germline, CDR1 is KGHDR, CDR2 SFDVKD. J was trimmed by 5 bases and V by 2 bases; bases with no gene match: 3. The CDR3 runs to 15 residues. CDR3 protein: CATSDSRTGDQPQHF. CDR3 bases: TGTGCCACCAGTGATTCCCGGACAGGGGATCAGCCCCAGCATTTT.